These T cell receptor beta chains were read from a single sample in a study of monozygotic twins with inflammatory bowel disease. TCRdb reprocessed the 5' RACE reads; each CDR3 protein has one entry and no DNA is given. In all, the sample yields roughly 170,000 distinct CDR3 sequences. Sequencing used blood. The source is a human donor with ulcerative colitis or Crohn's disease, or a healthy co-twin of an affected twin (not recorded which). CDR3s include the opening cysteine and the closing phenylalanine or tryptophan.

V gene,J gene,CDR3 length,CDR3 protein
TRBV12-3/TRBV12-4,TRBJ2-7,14,CASSTFGTGDEQYF
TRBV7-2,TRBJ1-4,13,CASSVWENEKLFF
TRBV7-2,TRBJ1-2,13,CASSPDRIHGYTF
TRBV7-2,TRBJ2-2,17,CASSFSRTSGFTGELFF
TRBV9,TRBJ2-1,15,CASSPGLASYNEQFF
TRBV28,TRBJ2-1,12,CASRQGGGEQFF
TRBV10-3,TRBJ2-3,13,CATKEISTDTQYF
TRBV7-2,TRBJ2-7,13,CASSQRSSYEQYF
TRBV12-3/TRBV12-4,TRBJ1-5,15,CASSRPGGLNQPQHF
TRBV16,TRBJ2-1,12,CASSHYRDEQFF
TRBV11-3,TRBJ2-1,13,CASSSVAGEEQFF
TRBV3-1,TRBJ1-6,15,CASSQEDRDNSPLHF
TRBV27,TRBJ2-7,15,CASSPRLAGVNEQYF
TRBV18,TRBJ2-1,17,CASSWSPSTASYNEQFF
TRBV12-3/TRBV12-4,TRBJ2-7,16,CASSGIGTSGSREQYF
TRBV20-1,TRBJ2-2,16,CSARTAGSGNTGELFF
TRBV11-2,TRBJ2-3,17,CASSLVRDLLYTDTQYF
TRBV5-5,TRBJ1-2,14,CASSLRGGNYGYTF
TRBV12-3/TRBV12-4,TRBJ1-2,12,CASTTQRRGYTF
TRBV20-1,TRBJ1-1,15,CSARTGGTGWTEAFF